This entry lists 20 T cell receptor beta chains sequenced from one sample in a study of blood T cell repertoires in COVID-19. Only in-frame clones appear in the TCRdb table, and some are missing; sequencing was by immunoSEQ multiplex PCR. This sample has more than 35,000 clones; around four fifths occur once, and the top ten carry approximately 15%. Material: peripheral blood. These receptors originate from a man in his fifties with active or convalescent COVID-19.

This clone was picked up a small number of times. This chain uses TRBV9 with TRBJ2-1; 8 bases match TRBD2. The germline V gene encodes CDR1 SGDLS and CDR2 YYNGEE. CDR3 length equals 17 residues. Losses at the gene ends were 0 bases for V and 7 bases for J; bases not matched to a gene: 12. For the CDR3, the DNA is TGTGCCAGCAGCGTAGGGATCAGCGGGGGCCGACTTAATGAGCAGTTCTTC. This encodes CASSVGISGGRLNEQFF.

This clone was picked up one time. V usage is TRBV7-9 and J usage is TRBJ1-2; 8 bases agree with TRBD1. The CDR3 length is 15 residues. Germline lookup yields CDR1 SEHNR and CDR2 FQNEAQ (reference sequence). The J segment lost 6 bases and the V segment lost 2 bases, leaving 8 bases of the junction unmatched. DNA for the CDR3: TGTGCCAGCAGCTTACTCGGACAGGGCAAGGATGGCTACACCTTC. Translated: CASSLLGQGKDGYTF.

The J gene is TRBJ2-3, the V gene TRBV5-1, with D unclear. V was pared by 5 bases and J by 0 bases, with 10 bases between. From germline, CDR1 is SGHRS and CDR2 YFSETQ. The CDR3 contains 14 residues. The CDR3 is CASSPATSTDTQYF. The CDR3 DNA follows: TGCGCCAGCAGTCCAGCGACTAGCACAGATACGCAGTATTTT.

The chain couples TRBV19 to TRBJ1-5; 9 positions match TRBD1. The CDR3 contains 15 residues. The V segment lost 6 bases and the J segment 5 bases; nucleotides outside the gene matches: 8. Germline V gives CDR1 LNHDA, CDR2 SQIVND (reference sequence). CDR3 loop: CASRTGQGRYQPQHF. CDR3 DNA: TGTGCCAGTAGGACCGGACAGGGGCGGTATCAGCCCCAGCATTTT.

V gene TRBV11-2 combines with J gene TRBJ1-5; tentative D call: TRBD1 (6 bases). Per germline, CDR1 SGHAT and CDR2 FQNNGV. This CDR3 is built from 17 residues. V was shortened by 1 base and J by 1 base, with 14 bases between the two germline ends. CDR3 region: CASSLGGGGRSNQPQHF. Here the CDR3 DNA reads TGTGCCAGCAGCTTAGGGGGAGGGGGACGGAGCAATCAGCCCCAGCATTTT.

This sequence joins TRBV2 and TRBJ1-5; 10 positions agree with TRBD1. This CDR3 region has 14 residues. The V and J ends lost 5 bases and 7 bases, in that order; junction bases with no gene match: 5. Per germline, CDR1 SNHLY and CDR2 FYNNEI. As DNA, the CDR3 is TGTGCCAGCAGTCCCGGGACAGGGGAACAGCCCCAGCATTTT. This codes for CASSPGTGEQPQHF.

About this clone itself: This specimen includes other DNA sequences encoding the same CDR3. The chain links TRBV3-1 (or the pseudogene TRBV3-2) to TRBJ1-2; 11 nucleotides line up with TRBD1. V dropped 4 bases and J dropped 8; count of bases not matched to a gene: 3. The V gene's germline CDR1 is LGHDT and CDR2 YNNKEL (reference sequence). The CDR3 extends over 13 amino acids. In nucleotides, the CDR3 is TGTGCCAGCAGCCTAGGACAGGGGGCCGGCTACACCTTC. Its protein product is CASSLGQGAGYTF.

The rearrangement uses TRBV18 and TRBJ2-5, with D perhaps TRBD2 (6 bases). Trimming pared 3 bases from V and 5 bases from J, leaving 13 bases between. CDR1 and CDR2 (germline): KGHSH, LQKENI. The CDR3 sequence is 14 residues long. Written as DNA, the CDR3 is TGTGCCAGCTCACCTTCTCTAGCGCGCGAGACCCAGTACTTC. As protein: CASSPSLARETQYF.

The chain joins TRBV5-8 to TRBJ2-5; 7 bases map to TRBD1. Germline V gene lookup returns CDR1 SGHTS and CDR2 YDEGEE. The CDR3 consists of 15 residues. V gave up 4 bases and J gave up 3 bases; unmatched junction bases: 9. CDR3 coding DNA: TGTGCCAGCAGCAAATCTTCCGGGACAGAAGAGACCCAGTACTTC. Residues: CASSKSSGTEETQYF.

V usage is TRBV11-2 and J usage is TRBJ1-2, with D possibly TRBD1 on 5 matching bases. V was clipped by 5 bases and J by 5 bases, with 12 bases between them. The CDR3 sequence is 13 residues long. Germline assignment: CDR1 SGHAT and CDR2 FQNNGV. DNA for the CDR3: TGTGCCAGCAGCCTCGACTCAGGGTATGGCTACACCTTC. Encoded protein: CASSLDSGYGYTF.

This clone was detected a few times. This sequence joins TRBV4-1 and TRBJ2-2; a weak D match, TRBD2 (5 bases). The germline V gene encodes CDR1 MGHRA and CDR2 YSYEKL. The CDR3 runs 14 residues. V was trimmed by 1 base and J by 4 bases, leaving 7 bases between them. CDR3 amino acids: CASSQAGSTGELFF. CDR3 coding DNA: TGCGCCAGCAGCCAAGCGGGGAGCACCGGGGAGCTGTTTTTT.

The chain links TRBV28 to TRBJ2-5; 9 bases align to TRBD1. V was pared by 11 bases and J by 4 bases, with 8 bases of the junction left unmatched. The CDR3 extends over 13 amino acids. Germline V lookup: CDR1 MDHEN, CDR2 SYDVKM. This CDR3 is CAAQTGGAETQYF. The CDR3 DNA is TGTGCCGCCCAAACAGGGGGCGCAGAGACCCAGTACTTC.

The genes are TRBV5-1 and TRBJ1-2, with 7 bases fitting TRBD1. After removal of 3 bases from V and 4 bases from J, the junction contained 12 bases not matched to a gene. The CDR3 runs to 16 residues. Per the germline V gene, CDR1 is SGHRS and CDR2 is YFSETQ. The CDR3 reads CASSSQGQELGYGYTF. The CDR3 nucleotides are TGCGCCAGCAGCTCCCAAGGACAGGAATTGGGCTATGGCTACACCTTC.

CDR3 DNA: TGTGCTAGTGGTTTGGGACAGCCCTCTGGAAACACCATATATTTT. It is translated as CASGLGQPSGNTIYF. The chain recombines TRBV12-5 with TRBJ1-3; D is perhaps TRBD1 (5 bases). This CDR3 has 15 residues. Germline assignment: CDR1 LGHNT and CDR2 FRNRAP. Trimming shortened V by 1 base and J by 0 bases, and 7 bases separated the two germline ends.

The V call is TRBV19, the J call TRBJ2-7; D gene ambiguous. The germline CDR1 and CDR2 sequences are LNHDA and SQIVND (reference sequence). The V gene lost 0 bases and the J gene lost 2 bases, with 8 bases spanning the gap. CDR3 size: 14 residues. Here the CDR3 reads CASSIDRNTYEQYF. The CDR3 coding sequence is TGTGCCAGTAGTATAGACAGAAATACCTACGAGCAGTACTTC. Combining the CDR3 with reference TRBV19 and TRBJ2-7 gives the whole variable domain DGGITQSPKYLFRKEGQNVTLSCEQNLNHDAMYWYRQDPGQGLRLIYYSQIVNDFQKGDIAEGYSVSREKKESFPLTVTSAQKNPTAFYLCASSIDRNTYEQYFGPGTRLTVT.

The chain combines TRBV5-1 with TRBJ2-7; perhaps TRBD1 as D (5 bases). The CDR3 length is 13 residues. Germline assignment: CDR1 SGHRS and CDR2 YFSETQ. With 4 bases removed from V and 4 bases from J, the gap between germline ends came to 12 bases. CDR3 loop: CASSIDREYEQYF. In DNA, the CDR3 is TGCGCCAGCAGCATAGACAGAGAATACGAGCAGTACTTC. The variable domain in full, with the rest retrieved from reference TRBV5-1 and TRBJ2-7, is KAGVTQTPRYLIKTRGQQVTLSCSPISGHRSVSWYQQTPGQGLQFLFEYFSETQRNKGNFPGRFSGRQFSNSRSEMNVSTLELGDSALYLCASSIDREYEQYFGPGTRLTVT.

V is TRBV19 and J is TRBJ2-5, with 10 bases identical to TRBD1. V trimming: 4 bases; J trimming: 4 bases; junction bases outside the gene matches: 3. CDR3 length: 14 amino acids. Germline values: CDR1 LNHDA, CDR2 SQIVND (reference sequence). CDR3 nucleotides: TGTGCCAGTAGTACCCGGACAGGGGGAGAGACCCAGTACTTC. This sequence encodes CASSTRTGGETQYF.

The chain combines TRBV12-3 or TRBV12-4 with TRBJ1-5; D is unresolved. The CDR3 spans 13 residues. V lost 2 bases and J lost 1, with 3 bases in between. The CDR3 DNA sequence: TGTGCCAGCAGTTTAATAAGCAATCAGCCCCAGCATTTT. The encoded protein is CASSLISNQPQHF.

The genes are TRBV28 and TRBJ2-7, with 8 bases lining up with TRBD1. The CDR3 is 13 amino acids. V was clipped by 5 bases and J by 6 bases; unmatched bases: 6. Per the germline V gene, CDR1 is MDHEN and CDR2 is SYDVKM. CDR3 sequence: CASSPDRVREQYF. The CDR3 DNA is TGTGCCAGCAGTCCGGACAGGGTTCGCGAGCAGTACTTC.

V and J are TRBV6-5 and TRBJ2-7, with 9 bases lining up with TRBD1. The CDR3 totals 15 residues. The V and J ends lost 6 bases and 5 bases, in that order; junction bases with no gene match: 11. Germline CDR1 reads MNHEY; CDR2 reads SVGAGI. The CDR3 region is CASRLRDRVADEQYF. CDR3 DNA: TGTGCCAGCAGACTCCGGGACAGGGTCGCGGACGAGCAGTACTTC.